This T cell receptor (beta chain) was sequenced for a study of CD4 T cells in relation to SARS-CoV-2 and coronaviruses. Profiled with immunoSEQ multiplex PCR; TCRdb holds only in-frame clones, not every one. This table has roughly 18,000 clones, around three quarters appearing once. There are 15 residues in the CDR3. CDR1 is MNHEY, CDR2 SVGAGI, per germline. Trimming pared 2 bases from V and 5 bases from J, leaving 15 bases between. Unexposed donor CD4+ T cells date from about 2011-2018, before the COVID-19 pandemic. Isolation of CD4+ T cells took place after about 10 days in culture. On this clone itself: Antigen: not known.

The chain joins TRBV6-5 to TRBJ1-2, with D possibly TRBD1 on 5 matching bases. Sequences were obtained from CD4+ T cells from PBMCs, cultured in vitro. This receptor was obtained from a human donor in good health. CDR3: CASSYGQGKGYGYTF. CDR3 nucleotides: TGTGCCAGCAGTTACGGGCAGGGCAAGGGATATGGCTACACCTTC.